A single sample gave rise to the 13 T cell receptor beta chains below, sequenced in a study of molecular identifiers for immune sequencing clone quantification. From the PCR reads, TCRdb called clonotypes with MiXCR, one entry per CDR3 protein. The data show tens of thousands of distinct CDR3 sequences, 15% to 20% seen once. Sequencing was carried out using naive CD8+ T cells from blood, with Jurkat cell RNA spiked in. The subset denotes: FACS-sorted CD8+CD4-CCR7+CD45RA+ naive T cells. These receptors all come from a human donor in good health. Some libraries in this study had Jurkat cell RNA spiked in.

This clonotype was counted at least ten times. The rearrangement joins TRBV20-1 to TRBJ1-2, with TRBD1 matching over 8 bases. The germline V gene has CDR1 DFQATT and CDR2 SNEGSKA (reference sequence). V shed 6 bases, J shed 4 bases, and the junction held 10 bases outside the gene matches. The CDR3 consists of 14 residues. The CDR3 region has the DNA TGCAGTGCCCCAGCGGGACAGGTCGTCTATGGCTACACCTTC. Encoded protein: CSAPAGQVVYGYTF.

The genes are TRBV4-3 and TRBJ2-1; TRBD2 matches 8 bases. The V gene's germline CDR1 is LGHNA and CDR2 YSLEER. The CDR3 runs 15 residues. Trimming at V came to 3 bases and at J to 6 bases, leaving 7 bases not matched to a gene. The CDR3 DNA is TGCGCCAGCAGCCAGGATCCGGGGGGGCCCAATGAGCAGTTCTTC. Translated: CASSQDPGGPNEQFF.

Here the CDR3 reads CASGVTVNTEAFF. In DNA, the CDR3 is TGTGCCAGCGGCGTGACAGTGAACACTGAAGCTTTCTTT. The genes are TRBV6-5 and TRBJ1-1; the D gene is possibly TRBD1 (5 bases). CDR1 and CDR2 from the germline V gene are MNHEY and SVGAGI. The germline V and J ends were trimmed by 8 bases and 0 bases, with 10 bases remaining between them. The CDR3 sequence is 13 residues long.

This clonotype has just one count. The chain joins TRBV4-1 to TRBJ2-7, with D hard to call. The V gene lost 2 bases and the J gene lost 3 bases, with 11 bases spanning the gap. This CDR3 spans 14 amino acids. Germline V gene lookup returns CDR1 MGHRA and CDR2 YSYEKL. DNA for the CDR3: TGCGCCAGCAGCCAATCGGGCGGTTACTACGAGCAGTACTTC. This gives the protein CASSQSGGYYEQYF.

By its share, this clonotype is medium-sized. This chain connects TRBV7-9 to TRBJ2-7; D unclear. The CDR3 consists of 12 residues. Trimming shortened V by 1 base and J by 5 bases, and 6 bases separated the two germline ends. From germline, CDR1 is SEHNR and CDR2 FQNEAQ (reference sequence). In nucleotides, the CDR3 is TGTGCCAGCAGCTTAGGTGGCGACGAGCAGTACTTC. Protein: CASSLGGDEQYF.

At least ten counts were recorded for this clonotype. V usage is TRBV25-1 and J usage is TRBJ2-2, with D tentatively TRBD2 (6 bases). The CDR3 covers 14 residues. Germline V gives CDR1 MGHDK, CDR2 SYGVNS. The V and J ends lost 6 bases and 7 bases respectively, with 15 bases between them. CDR3 protein: CASSLAGTGGELFF. The CDR3 DNA reads TGTGCCAGCAGCCTTGCCGGGACTGGCGGGGAGCTGTTTTTT.

This clonotype was seen many times. The rearrangement joins TRBV20-1 to TRBJ1-1; D is unclear. The germline V gene encodes CDR1 DFQATT and CDR2 SNEGSKA (reference sequence). CDR3 size: 12 residues. With 3 bases removed from V and 0 bases from J, the gap between germline ends came to 5 bases. CDR3 DNA sequence: TGCAGTGCTAGGAAACTGAACACTGAAGCTTTCTTT. It encodes CSARKLNTEAFF.

In this sample, this clonotype turned up many times. The chain links TRBV7-9 to TRBJ2-1; 8 nucleotides align to TRBD1. The CDR3 loop spans 18 amino acids. Trimming cost V 7 bases and J 0 bases; bases outside gene matches: 14. Germline CDR1 reads SEHNR; CDR2 reads FQNEAQ (reference sequence). This CDR3 is CASTSTGDNPSSYNEQFF. The CDR3, as DNA: TGTGCCAGCACCTCGACAGGGGACAACCCCAGCTCCTACAATGAGCAGTTCTTC.

This clonotype was detected ten times or more. The chain joins TRBV6-4 to TRBJ2-1; D possibly corresponds to TRBD2 (6 bases). With 3 bases removed from V and 7 bases from J, the gap between germline ends came to 13 bases. CDR1 MRHNA and CDR2 SNTAGT come from the germline V gene. The CDR3 has 14 amino acids. CDR3 nucleotides: TGTGCCAGCAGTGAGACGGGACTTACTAATGAGCAGTTCTTC. Translating gives CASSETGLTNEQFF.

This clonotype showed up many times. Its ends do not fully match the called genes, so a read error is possible. The chain carries TRBV2 and TRBJ2-2; D gene uncertain. The CDR3 is 11 amino acids. Germline V gene data show CDR1 as SNHLY and CDR2 as FYNNEI. The CDR3 DNA sequence: TGTGCCAGCAGTGAGACGGAGCCCATAATTTTT. Protein product: CASSETEPIIF.

The sample holds many counts of this clonotype. The J gene is TRBJ1-2, the V gene TRBV9; weak D call: TRBD1 (5 bases). Germline lookup yields CDR1 SGDLS and CDR2 YYNGEE. V shed 4 bases and J shed 4 bases, with 17 bases lying between them. The CDR3 covers 15 residues. The CDR3 spells CASSPLRGESYGYTF. The DNA for the CDR3 is TGTGCCAGCAGCCCACTCCGGGGGGAAAGCTATGGCTACACCTTC. Looking up the rest from reference TRBV9 and TRBJ1-2 gives the full variable domain: DSGVTQTPKHLITATGQRVTLRCSPRSGDLSVYWYQQSLDQGLQFLIQYYNGEERAKGNILERFSAQQFPDLHSELNLSSLELGDSALYFCASSPLRGESYGYTFGSGTRLTVV.

This clonotype was found many times. For the CDR3, the DNA is TGTGCCAGCAGTTTGGACAGGGGGATGGATCAGCCCCAGCATTTT. Translation: CASSLDRGMDQPQHF. The chain links TRBV28 to TRBJ1-5, with TRBD1 matching 10 bases. CDR3 length: 15 residues. V trimming: 3 bases; J trimming: 5 bases; junction bases outside the gene matches: 4. Germline-derived CDR1 and CDR2 are MDHEN and SYDVKM.

This clonotype has ten or more counts. For the CDR3, the DNA is TGTGCCACCAGCGCCTGGACAGGGCAAAACACTGAAGCTTTCTTT. Translated: CATSAWTGQNTEAFF. The V call is TRBV15, the J call TRBJ1-1; 8 bases agree with TRBD1. CDR3 length equals 15 residues. V was clipped by 5 bases and J by 2 bases; unmatched bases: 7. CDR1 is LNHNV, CDR2 YYDKDF, per germline (reference sequence).